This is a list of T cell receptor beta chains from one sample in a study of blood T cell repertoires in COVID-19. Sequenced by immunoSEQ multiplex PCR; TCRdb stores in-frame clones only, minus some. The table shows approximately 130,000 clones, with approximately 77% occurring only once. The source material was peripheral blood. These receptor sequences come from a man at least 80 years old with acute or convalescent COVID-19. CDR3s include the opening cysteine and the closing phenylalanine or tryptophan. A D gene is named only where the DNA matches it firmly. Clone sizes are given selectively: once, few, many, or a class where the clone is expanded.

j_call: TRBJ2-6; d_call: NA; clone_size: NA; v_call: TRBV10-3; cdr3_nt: TGTGCCATCAGTGAGTCCCTCCCTGGGGCCAACGTCCTGACTTTC; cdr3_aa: CAISESLPGANVLTF
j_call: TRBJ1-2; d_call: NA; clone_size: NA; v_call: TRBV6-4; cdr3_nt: TGTGCCAGCAGTGCCCCCATCCATAACTATGGCTACACCTTC; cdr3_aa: CASSAPIHNYGYTF
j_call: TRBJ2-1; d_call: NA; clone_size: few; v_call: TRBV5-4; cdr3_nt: TGTGCCAGCAGCTTGGCCCCCAGGGGCAACTACAATGAGCAGTTCTTC; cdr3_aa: CASSLAPRGNYNEQFF
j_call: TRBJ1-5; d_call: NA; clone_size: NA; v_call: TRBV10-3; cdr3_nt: TGTGCCATCAGTGGGCCGGGTGATCAGCCCCAGCATTTT; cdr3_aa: CAISGPGDQPQHF
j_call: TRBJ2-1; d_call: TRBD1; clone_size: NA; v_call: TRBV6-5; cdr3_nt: TGTGCCAGCAGTTACGCCAGGGGGCGCTGGAATGAGCAGTTCTTC; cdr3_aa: CASSYARGRWNEQFF
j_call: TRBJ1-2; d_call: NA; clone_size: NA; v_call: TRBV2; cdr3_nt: TGTGCCAGCCTATTTGAGCAGGGGAACTATGGCTACACCTTC; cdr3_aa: CASLFEQGNYGYTF
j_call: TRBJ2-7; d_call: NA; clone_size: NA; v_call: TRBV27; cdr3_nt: TGTGCCAGCAGTTTAGAGGCCAGGGTTGGGCAGCAGTACTTC; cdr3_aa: CASSLEARVGQQYF
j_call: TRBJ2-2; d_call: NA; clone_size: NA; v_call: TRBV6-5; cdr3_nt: TGTGCCAGCAGTTCCGGGTATCGCCCGAGCACCGGGGAGCTGTTTTTT; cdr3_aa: CASSSGYRPSTGELFF
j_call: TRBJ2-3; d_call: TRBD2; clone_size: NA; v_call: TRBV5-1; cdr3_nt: TGCGCCAGCAGCGGCGGGAGGGGGTCAGATACGCAGTATTTT; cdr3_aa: CASSGGRGSDTQYF
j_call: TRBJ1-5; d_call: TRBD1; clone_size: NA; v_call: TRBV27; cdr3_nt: TGTGCCAGCAGTGCCGGGACAGGGGTTGTTCAGCCCCAGCATTTT; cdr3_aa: CASSAGTGVVQPQHF
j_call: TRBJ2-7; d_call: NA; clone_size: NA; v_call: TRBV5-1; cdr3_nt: TGCGCCAGCAGCTCGACAGGTTACGAGCAGTACTTC; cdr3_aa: CASSSTGYEQYF